The rows below give T cell receptor beta chains drawn from one sample of a study of prognosis after radiotherapy for stage I lung cancer. TCRdb reprocessed the multiplex PCR reads via MiXCR and lists one record per CDR3 protein. The table lists around 51,000 distinct CDR3 sequences, about a third of them singletons. This specimen consisted of PBMCs, obtained before or after stereotactic body radiation therapy (not recorded which). These receptors came from a donor over 45 with non-small cell lung cancer. CDR3s include the opening cysteine and the closing phenylalanine or tryptophan. A D gene is named only where the DNA matches it firmly. Part of the rows lack a size; the others show once, few, many or a class for expanded clones.

V,D,J,size,CDR3,DNA
TRBV28,-,TRBJ1-6,many,CASKGSTSYNSPLHF,TGTGCCAGCAAGGGCTCTACCTCCTATAATTCACCCCTCCACTTT
TRBV6-2/TRBV6-3,-,TRBJ1-1,many,CASSYRLAEAFF,TGTGCCAGCAGTTATCGGCTAGCTGAAGCTTTCTTT
TRBV2,-,TRBJ1-2,many,CASSEGGRVPF,TGTGCCAGCAGTGAAGGTGGCAGGGTCCCCTTT
TRBV19,-,TRBJ2-7,many,CARKGARRTYEQYF,TGTGCCAGGAAAGGGGCAAGAAGGACCTACGAGCAGTACTTC
TRBV6-5,TRBD1,TRBJ1-5,many,CASSSRQGRGHF,TGTGCCAGCAGTTCTCGACAGGGCAGGGGACATTTT
TRBV24-1,TRBD2,TRBJ2-3,many,CATSDFGLAGLDTQYF,TGTGCCACCAGTGATTTTGGACTAGCGGGTCTCGATACGCAGTATTTT
TRBV7-2,-,TRBJ1-2,-,CASIQEGSGVYTF,TGTGCCAGCATCCAAGAAGGTTCTGGGGTCTACACCTTC
TRBV30,TRBD2,TRBJ2-3,many,CALGGELSDTQYF,TGTGCCCTGGGGGGGGAGTTGTCGGATACGCAGTATTTT
TRBV7-2,TRBD1,TRBJ1-3,-,CASSSFRDRRNTIYF,TGTGCCAGCAGCTCATTCCGGGACAGGCGAAACACCATATATTTT
TRBV20-1,TRBD1,TRBJ1-1,many,CSANLGQRMNTEAFF,TGCAGTGCTAACTTGGGACAGAGGATGAACACTGAAGCTTTCTTT
TRBV5-4,-,TRBJ1-2,once,CASSPSRSAGYGYTF,TGTGCCAGCAGCCCTTCTCGCTCGGCAGGCTATGGCTACACCTTC
TRBV30,-,TRBJ1-4,many,CAWSAETVIVREKLFF,TGTGCCTGGAGTGCAGAGACAGTTATAGTCCGCGAAAAACTGTTTTTT
TRBV9,-,TRBJ2-5,few,CASSPGGLEETQYF,TGTGCCAGCAGTCCCGGAGGGTTGGAAGAGACCCAGTACTTC
TRBV7-9,-,TRBJ1-1,many,CASSLWTGGPHTEAFF,TGTGCCAGCAGCTTATGGACGGGGGGGCCCCACACTGAAGCTTTCTTT
TRBV7-3,-,TRBJ2-3,-,CASSLYGRTYTDTQYF,TGTGCCAGCAGCTTATATGGCAGGACATACACAGATACGCAGTATTTT
TRBV5-6,-,TRBJ2-4,few,CASSFRSLAKNIQYF,TGTGCCAGCAGCTTTAGGAGCCTAGCCAAAAACATTCAGTACTTC
TRBV10-3,TRBD2,TRBJ2-1,many,CAISGGTSGSLEQFF,TGTGCCATCAGTGGGGGGACTAGCGGGAGTCTTGAGCAGTTCTTC
TRBV7-8,-,TRBJ2-3,many,CASSLALLRTDTQYF,TGTGCCAGCAGCCTCGCCTTACTCCGCACAGATACGCAGTATTTT
TRBV6-5,TRBD1,TRBJ1-1,many,CASSFGQGAFLDTEAFF,TGTGCCAGCAGTTTCGGACAGGGGGCCTTTTTGGATACTGAAGCTTTCTTT
TRBV7-2,-,TRBJ2-2,-,CASNNTPSGELFF,TGTGCCAGCAACAATACGCCGTCCGGGGAGCTGTTTTTT
TRBV6-1,-,TRBJ2-5,many,CASSGQNLYQETQYF,TGTGCCAGCAGCGGACAAAACCTGTACCAAGAGACCCAGTACTTC
TRBV6-2/TRBV6-3,-,TRBJ1-1,many,CASSYSRQGRCRGTEAFF,TGTGCCAGCAGTTACTCGAGGCAGGGAAGGTGTAGGGGGACTGAAGCTTTCTTT
TRBV6-2/TRBV6-3,-,TRBJ2-2,-,CASSRDRRNTEELFF,TGTGCCAGCAGTAGAGACAGGCGAAACACAGAGGAGCTGTTTTTT
TRBV5-6,-,TRBJ2-3,many,CASRGPEGRRDTQYF,TGTGCCAGCAGGGGACCAGAGGGTCGGCGGGATACGCAGTATTTT
TRBV2,-,TRBJ2-2,many,CASSGQGRLTGELFF,TGTGCCAGCAGTGGCCAGGGACGGCTCACCGGGGAGCTGTTTTTT
TRBV18,TRBD2,TRBJ2-3,many,CASSDGLAGVGGDTQYF,TGTGCCAGCTCAGACGGACTAGCGGGAGTTGGGGGAGATACGCAGTATTTT
TRBV6-1,-,TRBJ1-3,-,CASSEDDLGNTIYF,TGTGCCAGCAGTGAGGACGATCTTGGAAACACCATATATTTT
TRBV6-2/TRBV6-3,-,TRBJ2-6,many,CASNNGLISGANVLTF,TGTGCCAGCAACAACGGACTGATCTCTGGGGCCAACGTCCTGACTTTC
TRBV6-2/TRBV6-3,-,TRBJ1-5,many,CASTSPSGGQIFTDQPQHF,TGTGCCAGCACATCCCCGAGCGGGGGGCAGATTTTTACCGATCAGCCCCAGCATTTT
TRBV7-8,TRBD1,TRBJ1-6,many,CASSPGTDNSPLHF,TGTGCCAGCAGCCCGGGGACAGATAATTCACCCCTCCACTTT
TRBV6-2/TRBV6-3,-,TRBJ1-2,many,CASRNRDRMGGYTF,TGTGCCAGCAGAAACAGGGATCGAATGGGCGGCTACACCTTC
TRBV12-3/TRBV12-4,-,TRBJ2-7,many,CASSPGGDRAHEQYF,TGTGCCAGCAGTCCCGGGGGTGACAGGGCCCACGAGCAGTACTTC
TRBV9,TRBD1,TRBJ2-7,many,CASSVAPGQGAEGQYF,TGTGCCAGCAGCGTAGCTCCGGGACAGGGGGCGGAGGGGCAGTACTTC
TRBV6-1,-,TRBJ1-6,-,CASRAASGRENSPLHF,TGTGCCAGCAGAGCCGCCAGCGGACGGGAAAATTCACCCCTCCACTTT
TRBV2,-,TRBJ2-3,many,CASSVHLSTDTQYF,TGTGCCAGCAGTGTTCACCTTAGCACAGATACGCAGTATTTT
TRBV20-1,-,TRBJ2-3,many,CSARNLVISTDTQYF,TGCAGTGCTAGAAACCTAGTCATAAGCACAGATACGCAGTATTTT
TRBV15,TRBD2,TRBJ2-5,few,CATSSSGASGRETQYF,TGTGCCACCAGCAGTTCCGGCGCTAGCGGGAGGGAGACCCAGTACTTC
TRBV6-2/TRBV6-3,-,TRBJ2-7,-,CASSERGVGDEQYF,TGTGCCAGCAGTGAACGAGGTGTAGGGGACGAGCAGTACTTC
TRBV28,-,TRBJ2-1,-,CASKPGTSNEQFF,TGTGCCAGCAAACCCGGGACATCGAATGAGCAGTTCTTC
TRBV20-1,-,TRBJ2-5,many,CSAGQAAGSQETQYF,TGCAGTGCAGGGCAAGCGGCCGGGTCTCAAGAGACCCAGTACTTC
TRBV5-6,TRBD1,TRBJ2-2,many,CASSLRDRGRAGELFF,TGTGCCAGCAGCTTACGCGACAGGGGTCGGGCCGGGGAGCTGTTTTTT
TRBV6-2/TRBV6-3,-,TRBJ2-7,-,CASSYSREWAVFTGEQYF,TGTGCCAGCAGTTACTCCCGGGAGTGGGCGGTTTTCACGGGGGAGCAGTACTTC
TRBV7-9,TRBD2,TRBJ2-7,many,CASSLGGAGAIMTYEQYF,TGTGCCAGCAGCTTAGGGGGCGCGGGAGCGATCATGACCTACGAGCAGTACTTC
TRBV27,TRBD2,TRBJ2-3,-,CASSSGGYTDTQYF,TGTGCCAGCAGCTCGGGGGGATACACAGATACGCAGTATTTT
TRBV20-1,-,TRBJ1-1,many,CSARDRRGYTEAFF,TGCAGTGCTAGGGATCGTCGGGGTTACACTGAAGCTTTCTTT
TRBV12-3/TRBV12-4,-,TRBJ2-3,many,CASSLTAYTDTQYF,TGTGCCAGCAGTTTAACGGCCTACACAGATACGCAGTATTTT
TRBV24-1,TRBD2,TRBJ2-1,many,CATSDPGLAGGSEQFF,TGTGCCACCAGTGATCCGGGACTAGCGGGAGGGAGTGAGCAGTTCTTC
TRBV6-5,TRBD2,TRBJ2-1,many,CASSYFIAGGDNEQFF,TGTGCCAGCAGTTACTTCATAGCGGGAGGCGACAATGAGCAGTTCTTC
TRBV7-9,-,TRBJ2-7,many,CASSLVSGRSYEQYF,TGTGCCAGCAGCTTAGTGTCAGGGCGCTCCTACGAGCAGTACTTC
TRBV11-2,-,TRBJ2-7,-,CASSLGHGAYEHYF,TGTGCCAGCAGCTTAGGACATGGGGCTTACGAGCATTACTTC
TRBV30,-,TRBJ1-6,many,CAWSLQGVYNSPLHF,TGTGCCTGGAGTTTACAGGGCGTCTATAATTCACCCCTCCACTTT
TRBV6-1,TRBD1,TRBJ2-2,-,CASRGQGVGELFF,TGTGCCAGCAGGGGACAGGGAGTAGGGGAGCTGTTTTTT
TRBV10-3,-,TRBJ2-3,many,CAIRGDISTDTQYF,TGTGCCATCAGGGGGGACATTAGCACAGATACGCAGTATTTT
TRBV5-1,-,TRBJ2-7,many,CASSRGTDLRSDEQYF,TGCGCCAGCAGCCGAGGGACTGATCTTCGCAGCGACGAGCAGTACTTC